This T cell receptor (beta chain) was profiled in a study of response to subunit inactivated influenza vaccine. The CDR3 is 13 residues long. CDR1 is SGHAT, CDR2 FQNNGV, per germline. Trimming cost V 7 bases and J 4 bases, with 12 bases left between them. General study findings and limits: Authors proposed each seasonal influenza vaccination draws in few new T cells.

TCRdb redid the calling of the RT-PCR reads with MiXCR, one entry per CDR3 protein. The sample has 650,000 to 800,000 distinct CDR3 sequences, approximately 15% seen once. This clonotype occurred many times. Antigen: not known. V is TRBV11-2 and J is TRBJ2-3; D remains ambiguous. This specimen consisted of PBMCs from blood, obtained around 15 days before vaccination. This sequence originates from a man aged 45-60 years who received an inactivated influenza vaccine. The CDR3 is CASKIPVADTQYF. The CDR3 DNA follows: TGTGCCAGCAAAATTCCGGTCGCAGATACGCAGTATTTT.